This T cell receptor (beta chain) emerged from a study of cytomegalovirus exposure and HLA in healthy donors. The PCR used 60 Vbeta and 13 Jbeta primers. Assay used: immunoSEQ multiplex PCR; TCRdb lists only in-frame clones, some missing. The sample lists about 190,000 clones, approximately 70% seen once, with 3% to 4% in the top ten. The sample consisted of PBMCs. This TCR was sampled from a woman in her twenties or thirties in good health and CMV-seropositive.

The CDR3 is CASSPYRGSWNTEAFF. DNA of the CDR3: TGTGCCAGCAGCCCGTACAGGGGAAGTTGGAACACTGAAGCTTTCTTT. This chain uses TRBV28 with TRBJ1-1; 7 bases are shared with TRBD1. CDR3 length: 16 amino acids. The germline V gene has CDR1 MDHEN and CDR2 SYDVKM. V lost 6 bases to trimming and J lost 1 base; unmatched junction nucleotides: 11.